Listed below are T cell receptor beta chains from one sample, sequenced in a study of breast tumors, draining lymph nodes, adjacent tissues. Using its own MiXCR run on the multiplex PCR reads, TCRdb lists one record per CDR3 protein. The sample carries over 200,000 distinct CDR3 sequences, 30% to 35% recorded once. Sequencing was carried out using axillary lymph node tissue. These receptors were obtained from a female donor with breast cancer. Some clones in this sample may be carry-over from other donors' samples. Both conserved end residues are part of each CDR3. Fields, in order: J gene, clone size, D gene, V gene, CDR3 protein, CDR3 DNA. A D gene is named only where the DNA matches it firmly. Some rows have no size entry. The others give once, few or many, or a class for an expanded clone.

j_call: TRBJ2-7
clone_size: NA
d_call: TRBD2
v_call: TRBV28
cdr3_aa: CASSSSSGSYEQYF
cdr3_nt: TGTGCCAGCAGTTCCTCTAGCGGGAGTTACGAGCAGTACTTC

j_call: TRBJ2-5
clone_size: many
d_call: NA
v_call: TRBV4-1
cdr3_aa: CASSGVRVKGETQYF
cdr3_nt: TGCGCCAGCAGTGGTGTGCGGGTCAAAGGAGAGACCCAGTACTTC

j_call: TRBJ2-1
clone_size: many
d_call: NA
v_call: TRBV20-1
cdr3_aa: CSARETRGYNEQFF
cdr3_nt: TGCAGTGCTAGAGAGACTAGGGGGTACAATGAGCAGTTCTTC

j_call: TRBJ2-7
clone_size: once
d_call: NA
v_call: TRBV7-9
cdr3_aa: CASSFSETGSGYEQYF
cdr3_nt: TGTGCCAGCAGCTTCAGCGAAACGGGATCAGGCTACGAGCAGTACTTC

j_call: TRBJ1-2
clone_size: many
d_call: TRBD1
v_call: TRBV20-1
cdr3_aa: CSAPGGEVLYTF
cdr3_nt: TGCAGTGCCCCAGGGGGAGAAGTCCTATACACCTTC

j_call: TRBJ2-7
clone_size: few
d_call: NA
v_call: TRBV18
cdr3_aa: CASSPSGASYEQYF
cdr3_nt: TGTGCCAGCTCACCTTCCGGGGCCTCCTACGAGCAGTACTTC

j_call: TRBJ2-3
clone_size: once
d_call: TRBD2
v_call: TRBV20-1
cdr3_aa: CSVASGTSTDTQYF
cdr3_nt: TGCAGTGTGGCTAGCGGCACTAGCACAGATACGCAGTATTTT

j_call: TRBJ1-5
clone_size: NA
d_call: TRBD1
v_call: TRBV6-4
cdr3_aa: CASSGPGQGVQNQPQHF
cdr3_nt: TGTGCCAGCAGCGGGCCGGGACAGGGGGTCCAAAATCAGCCCCAGCATTTT

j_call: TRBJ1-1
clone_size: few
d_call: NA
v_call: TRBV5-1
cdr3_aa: CASSSYGQNTEAFF
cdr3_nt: TGCGCCAGCAGCTCCTATGGACAAAACACTGAAGCTTTCTTT

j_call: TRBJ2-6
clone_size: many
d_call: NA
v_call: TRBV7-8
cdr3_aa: CASSKVGLDLSGANVLTF
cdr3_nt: TGTGCCAGCAGCAAAGTGGGGCTAGATTTGTCTGGGGCCAACGTCCTGACTTTC

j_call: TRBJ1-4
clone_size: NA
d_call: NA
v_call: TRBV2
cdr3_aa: CASSGGATNEKLFF
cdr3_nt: TGTGCCAGCAGTGGCGGAGCAACTAATGAAAAACTGTTTTTT

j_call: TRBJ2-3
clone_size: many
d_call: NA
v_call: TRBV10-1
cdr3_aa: CASSAGTNGDTDTQYF
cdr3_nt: TGCGCCAGCAGTGCTGGGACAAATGGGGACACAGATACGCAGTATTTT

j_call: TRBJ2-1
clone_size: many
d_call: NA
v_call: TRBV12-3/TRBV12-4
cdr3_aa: CASSFNNEQFF
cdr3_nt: TGTGCCAGCAGTTTTAACAATGAGCAGTTCTTC

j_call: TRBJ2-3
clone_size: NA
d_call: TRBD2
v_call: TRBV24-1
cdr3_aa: CATSDFGTSGADTQYF
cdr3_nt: TGTGCCACCAGTGATTTTGGGACTAGCGGGGCAGATACGCAGTATTTT

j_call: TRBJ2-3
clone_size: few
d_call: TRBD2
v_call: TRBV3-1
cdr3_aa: CASSQGLAGELDTQYF
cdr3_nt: TGTGCCAGCAGCCAGGGACTAGCGGGGGAACTAGATACGCAGTATTTT

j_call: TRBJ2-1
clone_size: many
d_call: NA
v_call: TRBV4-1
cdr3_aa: CASSQVEDYRNEQFF
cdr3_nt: TGCGCCAGCAGCCAAGTTGAAGACTATCGGAATGAGCAGTTCTTC

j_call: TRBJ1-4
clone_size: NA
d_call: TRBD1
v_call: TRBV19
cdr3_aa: CATGTVEKLFF
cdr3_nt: TGTGCCACTGGGACAGTAGAAAAACTGTTTTTT

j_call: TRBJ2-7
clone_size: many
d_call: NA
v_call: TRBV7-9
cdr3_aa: CASSLSGPEQYF
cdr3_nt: TGTGCCAGCAGCTTATCAGGGCCCGAGCAGTACTTC

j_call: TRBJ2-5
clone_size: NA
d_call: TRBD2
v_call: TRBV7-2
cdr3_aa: CASGGLAGTDTQYF
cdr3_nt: TGTGCCAGCGGGGGACTAGCGGGCACAGATACGCAGTACTTC

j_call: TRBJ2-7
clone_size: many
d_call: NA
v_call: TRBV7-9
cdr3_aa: CASNLDGYEQYF
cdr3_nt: TGTGCCAGCAACTTGGACGGGTACGAGCAGTACTTC

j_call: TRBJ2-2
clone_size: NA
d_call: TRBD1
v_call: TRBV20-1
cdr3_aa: CSAHSGDRVATGELFF
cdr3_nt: TGCAGTGCCCACTCGGGGGACAGGGTGGCCACCGGGGAGCTGTTTTTT

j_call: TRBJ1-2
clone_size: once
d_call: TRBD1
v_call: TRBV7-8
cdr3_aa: CASSLADRGDYGYTF
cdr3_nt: TGTGCCAGCAGCTTAGCGGACAGGGGTGACTATGGCTACACCTTC

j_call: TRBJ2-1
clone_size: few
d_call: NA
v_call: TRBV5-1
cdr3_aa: CASSLGGGGLYNEQFF
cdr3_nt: TGCGCCAGCAGCTTGGGTGGGGGGGGCCTCTATAATGAGCAGTTCTTC

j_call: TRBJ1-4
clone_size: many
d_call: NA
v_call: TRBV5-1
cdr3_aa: CASSQTAGREKLFF
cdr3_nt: TGCGCCAGCAGCCAGACCGCGGGGAGAGAAAAACTGTTTTTT

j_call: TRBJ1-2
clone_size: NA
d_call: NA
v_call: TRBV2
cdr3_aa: CASSEDFSPIGYGYTF
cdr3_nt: TGTGCCAGCAGTGAAGATTTCTCCCCGATAGGATATGGCTACACCTTC

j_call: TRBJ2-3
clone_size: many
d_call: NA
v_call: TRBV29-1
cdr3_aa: CSVGGGTDTQYF
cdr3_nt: TGCAGCGTTGGAGGTGGCACAGATACGCAGTATTTT

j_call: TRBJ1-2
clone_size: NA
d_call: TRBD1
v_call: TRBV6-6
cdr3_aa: CAIGQDREGYTF
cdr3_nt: TGTGCCATCGGGCAGGACAGGGAAGGCTACACCTTC

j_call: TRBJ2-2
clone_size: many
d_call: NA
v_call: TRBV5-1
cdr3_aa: CASSRDTLSRELFF
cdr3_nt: TGCGCCAGCAGCCGCGACACCTTAAGCAGGGAGCTGTTTTTT

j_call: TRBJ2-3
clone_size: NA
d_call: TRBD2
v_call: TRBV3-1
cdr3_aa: CASSPPGLATDSSTDMQYF
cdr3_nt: TGTGCCAGCAGCCCCCCGGGACTAGCGACGGATTCTAGCACAGATATGCAGTATTTT

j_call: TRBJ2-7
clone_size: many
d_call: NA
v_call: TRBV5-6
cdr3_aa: CASSLVLVHEQYF
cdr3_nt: TGTGCCAGCAGCTTGGTTTTAGTCCACGAGCAGTACTTC

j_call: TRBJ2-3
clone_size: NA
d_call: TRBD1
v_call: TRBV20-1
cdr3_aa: CSAVGQESADTQYF
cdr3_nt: TGCAGTGCGGTGGGACAGGAGAGTGCAGATACGCAGTATTTT

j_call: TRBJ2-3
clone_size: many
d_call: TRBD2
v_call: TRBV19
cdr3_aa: CASSKSGSGTDTQYF
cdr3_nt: TGTGCCAGTAGTAAGAGCGGGAGTGGCACAGATACGCAGTATTTT

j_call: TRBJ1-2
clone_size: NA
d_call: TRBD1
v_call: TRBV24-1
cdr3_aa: CATSASGTGEYGYTF
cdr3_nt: TGTGCCACCAGTGCCTCGGGGACAGGGGAGTATGGCTACACCTTC

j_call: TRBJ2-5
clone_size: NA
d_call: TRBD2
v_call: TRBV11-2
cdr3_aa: CASSQGLAAGLARGTQYF
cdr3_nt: TGTGCCAGCAGCCAGGGACTAGCGGCAGGGCTAGCGAGGGGGACCCAGTACTTC

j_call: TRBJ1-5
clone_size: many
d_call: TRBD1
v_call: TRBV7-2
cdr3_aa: CASSPRQGGVSNQPQHF
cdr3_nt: TGTGCCAGCAGCCCACGACAGGGGGGTGTAAGCAATCAGCCCCAGCATTTT

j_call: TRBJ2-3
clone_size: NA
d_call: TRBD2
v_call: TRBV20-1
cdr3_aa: CSASPGTSGAADTQYF
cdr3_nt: TGCAGTGCTAGTCCCGGGACTAGCGGTGCAGCAGATACGCAGTATTTT

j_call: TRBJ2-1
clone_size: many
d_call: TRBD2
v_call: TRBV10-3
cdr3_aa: CAILAGLAGGNEQFF
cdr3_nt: TGTGCCATTCTAGCAGGACTAGCGGGAGGGAATGAGCAGTTCTTC

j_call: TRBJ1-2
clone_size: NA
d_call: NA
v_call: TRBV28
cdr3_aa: CASLGGEGYTF
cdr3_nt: TGTGCCAGCCTCGGGGGTGAGGGCTACACCTTC

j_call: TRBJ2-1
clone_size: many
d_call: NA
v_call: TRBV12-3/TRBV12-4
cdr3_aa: CASSTLVFNEQFF
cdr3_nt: TGTGCCAGCAGTACCCTAGTATTCAATGAGCAGTTCTTC

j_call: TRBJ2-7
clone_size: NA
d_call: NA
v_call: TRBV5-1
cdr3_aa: CASNNRGEQYF
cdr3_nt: TGCGCCAGCAACAATAGGGGGGAGCAGTACTTC

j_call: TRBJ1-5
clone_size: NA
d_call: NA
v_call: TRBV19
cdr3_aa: CASSRTSGVYNEQFFGPGTRHF
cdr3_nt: NA

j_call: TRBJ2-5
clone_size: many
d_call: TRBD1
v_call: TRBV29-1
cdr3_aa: CSTGQGNLIRQETQYF
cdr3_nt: TGCAGCACCGGACAGGGTAATTTAATACGCCAAGAGACCCAGTACTTC

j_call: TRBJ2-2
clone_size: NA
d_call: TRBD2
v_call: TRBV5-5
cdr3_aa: CASSIGLAGETGELFF
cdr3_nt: TGTGCCAGCAGCATCGGACTAGCGGGAGAAACCGGGGAGCTGTTTTTT

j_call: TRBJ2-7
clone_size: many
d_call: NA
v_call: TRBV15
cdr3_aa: CATSRGRDGAYEQYF
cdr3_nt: TGTGCCACCAGCAGAGGCAGGGACGGAGCCTACGAGCAGTACTTC

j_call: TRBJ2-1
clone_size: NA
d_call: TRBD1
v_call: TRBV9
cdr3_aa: CASSVGDRGYNEQFF
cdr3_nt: TGTGCCAGCAGCGTAGGGGACAGGGGATACAATGAGCAGTTCTTC

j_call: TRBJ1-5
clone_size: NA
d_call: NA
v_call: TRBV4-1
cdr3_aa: CASRQGHDAQHF
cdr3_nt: TGCGCCAGCAGACAGGGCCACGACGCCCAGCATTTT

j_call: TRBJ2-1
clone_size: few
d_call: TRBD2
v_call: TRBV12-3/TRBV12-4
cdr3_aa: CASSWGEGRNEQFF
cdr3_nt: TGTGCCAGCAGTTGGGGGGAGGGGAGGAATGAGCAGTTCTTC

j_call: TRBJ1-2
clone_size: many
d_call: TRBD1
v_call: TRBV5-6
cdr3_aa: CASSLQGQGTNYGYTF
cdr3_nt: TGTGCCAGCAGCTTGCAGGGACAGGGTACTAACTATGGCTACACCTTC

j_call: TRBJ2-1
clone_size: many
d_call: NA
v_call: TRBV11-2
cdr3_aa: CASSSPREQFF
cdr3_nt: TGTGCCAGCAGCTCCCCAAGGGAGCAGTTCTTC

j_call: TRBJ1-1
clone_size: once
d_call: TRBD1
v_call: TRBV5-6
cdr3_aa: CASSLGDRGRGTEAFF
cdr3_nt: TGTGCCAGCAGCTTGGGGGACAGGGGGCGCGGCACTGAAGCTTTCTTT

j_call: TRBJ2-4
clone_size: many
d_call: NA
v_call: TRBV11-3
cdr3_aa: CASSLQTIAKNIQYF
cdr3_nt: TGTGCCAGCAGCCTTCAGACTATAGCCAAAAACATTCAGTACTTC

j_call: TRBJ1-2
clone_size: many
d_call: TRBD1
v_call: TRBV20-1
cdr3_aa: CSARRTGGNYGYTF
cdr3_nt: TGCAGTGCGCGTCGGACAGGGGGCAACTATGGCTACACCTTC

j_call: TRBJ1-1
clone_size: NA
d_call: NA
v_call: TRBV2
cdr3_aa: CASRPGLGPTNTEAVF
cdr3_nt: TGTGCCAGCAGGCCAGGGTTGGGCCCCACGAACACTGAAGCTGTCTTT

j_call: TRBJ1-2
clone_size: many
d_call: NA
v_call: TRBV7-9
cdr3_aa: CASSYSEGGYTF
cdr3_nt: TGTGCCAGCAGCTACTCGGAGGGTGGCTACACCTTC

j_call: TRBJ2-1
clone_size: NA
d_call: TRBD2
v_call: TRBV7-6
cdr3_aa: CASRPGLAGPSSYNEQFF
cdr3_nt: TGTGCCAGCAGACCTGGACTAGCGGGTCCGAGCTCCTACAATGAGCAGTTCTTC

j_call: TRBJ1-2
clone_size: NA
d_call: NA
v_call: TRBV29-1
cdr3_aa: CSALRDNGGYTF
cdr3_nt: TGCAGCGCGCTCCGGGACAATGGTGGCTACACCTTC

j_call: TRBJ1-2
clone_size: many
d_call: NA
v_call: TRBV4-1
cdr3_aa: CASSQVGPGGGYTF
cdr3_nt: TGCGCCAGCAGCCAAGTGGGGCCGGGCGGAGGCTACACCTTC